The TCR beta chain described here comes from a study of OX40 agonist ivuxolimab in advanced cancers. Whole-study context: Three patients showed partial responses: one hepatocellular carcinoma and two cutaneous melanoma cases.

Libraries were prepared by immunoSEQ multiplex PCR; TCRdb keeps only in-frame clonotypes and omits some of them. The sample gives tens of thousands of clones, about nine tenths of which show up once; roughly 1.3% is in the top ten. This sequence originates from an adult with an advanced solid tumor such as melanoma, head and neck, liver or kidney cancer. The sequences come from CD4+ or CD8+ T cells sorted from blood, collected in a trial of the OX40 agonist ivuxolimab.

CDR3 loop: CASSPSVGGYGYTF. DNA of the CDR3: TGTGCCAGCAGTCCCTCGGTGGGGGGCTATGGCTACACCTTC. The J gene is TRBJ1-2, the V gene TRBV28; maybe TRBD1 (5 bases). The V gene's germline CDR1 is MDHEN and CDR2 SYDVKM. CDR3 length: 14 residues. V was shortened by 5 bases and J by 4 bases, with 14 bases between the two germline ends.